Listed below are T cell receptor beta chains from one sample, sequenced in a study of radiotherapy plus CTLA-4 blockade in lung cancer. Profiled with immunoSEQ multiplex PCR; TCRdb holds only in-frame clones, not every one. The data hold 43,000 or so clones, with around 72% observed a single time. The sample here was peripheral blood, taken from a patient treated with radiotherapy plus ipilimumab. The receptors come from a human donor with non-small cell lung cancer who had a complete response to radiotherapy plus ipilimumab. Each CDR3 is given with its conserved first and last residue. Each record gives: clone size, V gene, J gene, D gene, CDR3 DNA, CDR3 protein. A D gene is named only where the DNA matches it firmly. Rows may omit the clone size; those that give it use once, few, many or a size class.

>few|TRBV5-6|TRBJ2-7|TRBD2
TGTGCCAGCAGCTTGAGGGACTACCTAACCTACGAGCAGTACTTC
CASSLRDYLTYEQYF
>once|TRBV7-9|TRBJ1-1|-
TGTGCCAGCAGCTTAACAGGGTGGACTGAAGCTTTCTTT
CASSLTGWTEAFF
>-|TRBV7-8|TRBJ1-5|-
TGTGCCAGCAGCCTAGCCTCTGGTCCGGGGTCCAATCAGCCCCAGCATTTT
CASSLASGPGSNQPQHF
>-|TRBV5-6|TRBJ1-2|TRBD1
TGTGCCAGCAGCTTGTCCCGGGACAGATCCTATGGCTACACCTTC
CASSLSRDRSYGYTF
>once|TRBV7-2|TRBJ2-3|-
TGTGCCAGCAGCTTAGTCGCTACCGGCACAGATACGCAGTATTTT
CASSLVATGTDTQYF
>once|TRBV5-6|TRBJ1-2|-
TGTGCCAGCAGCTTGGGGCAGGGTATTTCCTATGGCTACACCTTC
CASSLGQGISYGYTF
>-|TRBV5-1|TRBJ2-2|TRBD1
TGCGCCAGCAGCCCGGGACAGGAGACCGGGGAGCTGTTTTTT
CASSPGQETGELFF
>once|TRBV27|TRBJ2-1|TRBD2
TGTGCCAGCAGCTCTCGGGGCGGGAGGGCCGCCTACAATGAGCAGTTCTTC
CASSSRGGRAAYNEQFF
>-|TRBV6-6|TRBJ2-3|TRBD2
TGTGCCAGCAGTTACTCGTTCGGGGGGGGCTCAGATACGCAGTATTTT
CASSYSFGGGSDTQYF
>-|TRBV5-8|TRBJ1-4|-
TGTGCCAGCAGCTTGGGCGCGGTCAAGAATGAAAAACTGTTTTTT
CASSLGAVKNEKLFF
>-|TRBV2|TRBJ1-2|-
TGTGCCAGCAGTAAACAGTATGGCTACACCTTC
CASSKQYGYTF
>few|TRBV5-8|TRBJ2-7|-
TGTGCCAGCAGCTTGGTTACAGGGATGAAGGGCGAGCAGTACTTC
CASSLVTGMKGEQYF
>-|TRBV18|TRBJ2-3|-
TGTGCCAGCTCACCAGTTCCGGGAGTGGCAGATACGCAGTATTTT
CASSPVPGVADTQYF
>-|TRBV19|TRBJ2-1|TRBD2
TGTGCCAGTAGCCCGACTAGCTTATCCCACAATGAGCAGTTCTTC
CASSPTSLSHNEQFF
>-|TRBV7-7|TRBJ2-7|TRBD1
TGTGCTAGCAGCTTAGCGCTCCAGGGGGCTCAGCAGTACTTC
CASSLALQGAQQYF
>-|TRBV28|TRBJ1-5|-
TGTGCCAGCGCGACAGAGTATAGCAATCAGCCCCAGCATTTT
CASATEYSNQPQHF
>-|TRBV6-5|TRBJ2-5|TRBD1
TGTGCCAGCAGACAGGGGGCGGGAGAGACCCAGTACTTC
CASRQGAGETQYF
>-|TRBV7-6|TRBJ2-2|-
TGTGCCAGCAGCTTGATGGCTACCGGGGAGCTGTTTTTT
CASSLMATGELFF
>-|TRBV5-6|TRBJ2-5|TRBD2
TGTGCCAGCAGCTGGATGTTGCCGGGACTAGTAAAAGAGACCCAGTACTTC
CASSWMLPGLVKETQYF
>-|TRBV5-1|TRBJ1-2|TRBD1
TGCGCCAGTAGTGACAGGGGAGCTAACTATGGCTACACCTTC
CASSDRGANYGYTF
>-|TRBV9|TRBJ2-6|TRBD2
TGTGCCAGCAGCCCACGGGGGGTCGGGGTCTCTGGGGCCAACGTCCTGACTTTC
CASSPRGVGVSGANVLTF
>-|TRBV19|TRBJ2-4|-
TGTGCCAGTAGTCCAACAGGGCCCAAAAACATTCAGTACTTC
CASSPTGPKNIQYF
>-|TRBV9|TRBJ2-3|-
TGTGCCAGCTCTCTCTGGAGTTCGACAGATACGCAGTATTTT
CASSLWSSTDTQYF
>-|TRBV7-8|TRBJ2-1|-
TGTGCCAGCAGCTTAGGGCGACTCCGGCGATACAATGAGCAGTTCTTC
CASSLGRLRRYNEQFF
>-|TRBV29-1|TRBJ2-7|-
TGCAGCGTTGGACAGCAAAGGGACGAGCAGTACTTC
CSVGQQRDEQYF
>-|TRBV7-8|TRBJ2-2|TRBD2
TGTGCCAGCAGCTTAGTCCCCCGGACTAGCGAACGCACCGGGGAGCTGTTTTTT
CASSLVPRTSERTGELFF
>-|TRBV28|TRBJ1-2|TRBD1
TGTGCCAGCAGAACCGGGACAGGGGACTATGGCTACACCTTC
CASRTGTGDYGYTF
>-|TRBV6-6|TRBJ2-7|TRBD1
TGTGCCAGCAGTGGGACAGGTACCTACGAGCAGTACTTC
CASSGTGTYEQYF
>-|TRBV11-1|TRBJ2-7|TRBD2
TGTGCCAGCAGCCGCGGAGATAGCGGGAGTTACGAGCAGTACTTC
CASSRGDSGSYEQYF
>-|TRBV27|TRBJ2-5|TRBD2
TGTGCCAGCAGTACCCGTCGGGGGGCCCAGTACTTC
CASSTRRGAQYF
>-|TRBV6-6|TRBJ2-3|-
TGTGCCAGCAGTTACCGTAGCGGAACTAGCACAGATACGCAGTATTTT
CASSYRSGTSTDTQYF
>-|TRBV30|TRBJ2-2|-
TGTGCCTGGAGTCAGGGGAACACCGGGGAGCTGTTTTTT
CAWSQGNTGELFF
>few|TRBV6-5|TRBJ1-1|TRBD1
TGTGCCAGCAACAGGGGGGGCCTGGCTTTCTTT
CASNRGGLAFF
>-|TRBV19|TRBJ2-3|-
TGTGCCAGTGCATTGGGGCCCACAAGAGATACGCAGTATTTT
CASALGPTRDTQYF
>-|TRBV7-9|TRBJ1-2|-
TGTGCCAGCAGCTCCCGGACAGTCCTTAATGGCTACACCTTC
CASSSRTVLNGYTF
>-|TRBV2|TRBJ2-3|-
TGTGCCAGCAGTGAGTGGGCTAGCGCATTCGGACTGAACACAGATACGCAGTATTTT
CASSEWASAFGLNTDTQYF
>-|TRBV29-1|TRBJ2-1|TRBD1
TGCAGCGTTTTAAACAGGGGAAATGTGTATGAGCAGTTCTTC
CSVLNRGNVYEQFF
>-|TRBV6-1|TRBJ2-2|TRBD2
TGTGCCAGCAGTCTCGGGACTATAAACACCGGGGAGCTGTTTTTT
CASSLGTINTGELFF
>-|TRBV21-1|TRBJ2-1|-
TGTGCCAGCAGCATGGGGGACAGGCACACCTACAATGAGCAGTTCTTC
CASSMGDRHTYNEQFF
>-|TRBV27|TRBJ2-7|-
TGTGCCAGCAGTCCTCCCTACGAGCAGTACTTC
CASSPPYEQYF
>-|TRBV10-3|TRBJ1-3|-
TGTGCCATCAGCCCAGGGGTCCCCTCTGGAAACACCATATATTTT
CAISPGVPSGNTIYF
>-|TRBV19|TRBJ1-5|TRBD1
TGTGCCAGTCAATGGGCCGGACAGGGAGATCAGCCCCAGCATTTT
CASQWAGQGDQPQHF
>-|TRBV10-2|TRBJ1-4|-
TGCGCCAGCAATGAGGGTCGGAGGATTGAAAAACTGTTTTTT
CASNEGRRIEKLFF
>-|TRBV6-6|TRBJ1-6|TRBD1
TGTGCCAGCAGTTACTCGAGGACAGGGGGAGCACCCCTCCACTTT
CASSYSRTGGAPLHF
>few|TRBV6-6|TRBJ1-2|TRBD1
TGTGCCAGCAGTTACTTGGGACAGGGGGCAGCTGGCTACACCTTC
CASSYLGQGAAGYTF
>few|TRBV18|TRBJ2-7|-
TGTGCCAGCACTACAAGCTCGACAGGAGGCCTACAGTACTTC
CASTTSSTGGLQYF
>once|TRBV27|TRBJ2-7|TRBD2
TGTGCCAGCAGTTTATCCCCGCTAGCGGGGGTATACGAGCAGTACTTC
CASSLSPLAGVYEQYF
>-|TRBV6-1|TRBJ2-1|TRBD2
TGTGCCAGCAGTGTGGGACTAGCGGGGATCTATAATGAGCAGTTCTTC
CASSVGLAGIYNEQFF
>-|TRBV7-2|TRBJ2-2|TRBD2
TGTGCCAGCAGCCGTCGGACGGGGACTAGCAGCGGGGAGCTGTTTTTT
CASSRRTGTSSGELFF